This paragraph reports one T cell receptor beta chain. No antigen is known for it. No clone much larger than this one lies a single base away; base qualities are absent. The library came from the immunoSEQ multiplex PCR assay. The authors processed their data as follows. A statistical classification framework was built to diagnose cytomegalovirus status from the catalog of TCR beta chain sequences. In TCRdb, the immuneACCESS table is reduced to in-frame sequences with V and J assigned. These tables do not hold every clone; where another copy was compared, an unresolved V gene accounts for under half, and the others remain unexplained. V, J and clone size are those of that table, while D and trimming were read from the DNA. The sample includes 250,000 to 300,000 clones, with roughly 89% observed a single time. The ten largest clones take up more than 0.35% of the sample. Donors formed part of the validation cohort, which comprised 120 subjects and was distinct from the first cohort of roughly 600 subjects.

The V end loses 0 bases and the J end loses 0 bases, and a stretch of 18 bases separates them. For CDR1 and CDR2, the germline V gene lists SQVTM and ANQGSEA. From its cysteine to its phenylalanine, the CDR3 spans 18 amino acids. Only CDR3 DNA is held: 54 bases, read in frame from base 1. These data originate in a study of cytomegalovirus exposure and HLA in healthy donors (TCRdb year 2017). For the study in its entirety: According to a later analysis, the 120 or so validation repertoires were produced on the same platform as the 700 or so repertoires of the first cohort. The study aimed to test whether signatures of past pathogen exposure could be identified by cataloging public T cell receptors. A separate validation cohort of more than 100 different subjects was used in addition to the 666-subject first cohort. High-throughput TCR immunosequencing, statistical association of individual TCRs with disease status, and machine learning were combined to predict cytomegalovirus infection status.

The investigation overall reported the following: While some public TCRs were present in many individuals, most TCR sequences turned up only very rarely across donors. In the study, approximately 160 TCR beta chains were listed as associated with cytomegalovirus. All 120 or so repertoires were used to score co-occurrence in the validation cohort in a later analysis, because that analysis had no HLA typing for the cohort. The classifier was reported to diagnose cytomegalovirus status with high specificity and sensitivity in both the original cohort and the validation cohort. According to the authors, the approach could potentially be generalized to other disease states and immunological phenotypes. A few of the identified cytomegalovirus-associated TCR beta chains were confirmed in vitro to be specific for cytomegalovirus antigens. A later analysis found that TCRs clustered in the first cohort also tended to co-occur in the roughly 120 validation repertoires, with more than 90% of cluster scores above 0.

The sample was PBMCs. The V and J segments used are TRBV29-1 and TRBJ2-1; a tentative D match to TRBD1 spans 6 bases. The receptor's source is a young woman in good health and CMV-seronegative. The bases are TGCAGCGTTGAAGATCCGTCTGAGGGGACACGCTCCTACAATGAGCAGTTCTTC. Its translation reads: CSVEDPSEGTRSYNEQFF.